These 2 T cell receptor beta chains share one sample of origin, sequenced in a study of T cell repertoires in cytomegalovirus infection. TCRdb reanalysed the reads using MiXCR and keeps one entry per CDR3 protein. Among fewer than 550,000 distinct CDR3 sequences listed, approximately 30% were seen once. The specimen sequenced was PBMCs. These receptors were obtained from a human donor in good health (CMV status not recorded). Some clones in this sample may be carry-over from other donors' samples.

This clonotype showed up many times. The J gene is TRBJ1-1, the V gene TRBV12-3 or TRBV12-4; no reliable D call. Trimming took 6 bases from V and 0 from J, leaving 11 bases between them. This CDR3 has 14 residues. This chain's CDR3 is CASSLNVMNTEAFF. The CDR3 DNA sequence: TGTGCCAGCAGCCTAAACGTTATGAACACTGAAGCTTTCTTT.

The CDR3 loop reads CASSESHYEQYF. CDR3 DNA sequence: TGTGCCAGCAGTGAGTCACACTACGAGCAGTACTTC. The V and J genes are TRBV25-1 and TRBJ2-7; D call uncertain. Germline V gives CDR1 MGHDK, CDR2 SYGVNS. There are 12 residues in the CDR3. Trimming removed 3 bases from V and 3 bases from J, with 6 bases in between.